Below, 13 T cell receptor beta chains from the same sample are listed, as sequenced in a study of blood T cell repertoires in COVID-19. The method was immunoSEQ multiplex PCR; TCRdb's version includes in-frame clones alone and lacks a portion of them. The data hold fewer than 200,000 clones, with more than 75% observed a single time. Sequenced input: peripheral blood. These receptors were collected from a man between 35 and 55 years old with active or convalescent COVID-19.

This chain uses TRBV24-1 with TRBJ1-4, with D possibly TRBD1 on 6 matching bases. V lost 4 bases to trimming and J lost 8 bases, with 16 bases between them. Germline V gene data show CDR1 as KGHDR and CDR2 as SFDVKD. The CDR3 consists of 15 residues. CDR3 sequence reads: CATSDLGHEMEKLFF. CDR3 coding DNA: TGTGCCACCAGTGACCTGGGACACGAGATGGAAAAACTGTTTTTT.

There are a few counts of this clone. The V gene is TRBV6-5, the J gene TRBJ1-5; D is perhaps TRBD1 (5 bases). V lost 6 bases and J 6 bases, leaving 12 bases between the germline ends. The germline gives CDR1 MNHEY, CDR2 SVGAGI. This CDR3 region has 13 residues. CDR3 coding DNA: TGTGCCAGCAGCCCAGGGTGGGCTCAGCCCCAGCATTTT. Protein sequence: CASSPGWAQPQHF.

CDR3 loop: CASSGQTGRTEAFF. CDR3 DNA sequence: TGTGCCAGCAGCGGACAGACAGGGCGGACTGAAGCTTTCTTT. The V call is TRBV3-1 (or the pseudogene TRBV3-2), the J call TRBJ1-1; 7 nucleotides match TRBD1. Germline V gives CDR1 LGHDT, CDR2 YNNKEL (reference sequence). CDR3 length equals 14 residues. Trimming took 5 bases from V and 5 from J; bases not matched to a gene: 8.

The chain recombines TRBV6-5 with TRBJ2-7, with TRBD1 matching over 11 bases. Losses at the gene ends were 6 bases for V and 1 base for J; bases not matched to a gene: 5. The CDR3 covers 15 residues. Germline V gives CDR1 MNHEY, CDR2 SVGAGI. CDR3 region: CASSSGTGGSYEQYF. CDR3 nucleotides: TGTGCCAGCAGCTCCGGGACAGGGGGTTCCTACGAGCAGTACTTC.

V gene TRBV6-5 combines with J gene TRBJ2-5, with 8 bases identical to TRBD2. The CDR3 is 13 amino acids. Trimming took 8 bases from V and 5 from J; bases not matched to a gene: 7. Germline assignment: CDR1 MNHEY and CDR2 SVGAGI. CDR3 protein: CASRGGFLETQYF. The CDR3 DNA sequence: TGTGCCAGCCGGGGGGGGTTCTTGGAGACCCAGTACTTC.

This clone was counted a single time. The chain carries TRBV28 and TRBJ2-5, with 8 bases fitting TRBD1. The length of the CDR3 is 15 residues. V gave up 5 bases and J gave up 5 bases; unmatched junction bases: 10. CDR1 and CDR2 (germline): MDHEN, SYDVKM. As DNA, the CDR3 is TGTGCCAGCAGTCCCCCCCAGGGGGCGGGGGAGACCCAGTACTTC. Its protein product is CASSPPQGAGETQYF.

This chain joins TRBV2 and TRBJ2-1; TRBD2 might be the D (6 bases). This CDR3 is 15 amino acids long. Germline V CDR1 and CDR2: SNHLY, FYNNEI. The germline V and J ends were trimmed by 9 bases and 0 bases, with 15 bases remaining between them. CDR3 bases: TGTGCCAGTCTCCGGGAGTCTAGCTCCTACAATGAGCAGTTCTTC. Encoded protein: CASLRESSSYNEQFF.

The gene calls are TRBV15 and TRBJ1-2; D gene ambiguous. The CDR3 is made up of 15 amino acids. V was cut by 0 bases and J by 1 base, with 9 bases left in between. The germline V gene has CDR1 LNHNV and CDR2 YYDKDF (reference sequence). The CDR3 protein is CATSREVGDNYGYTF. CDR3 DNA sequence: TGTGCCACCAGCAGAGAGGTCGGGGATAACTATGGCTACACCTTC.

The genes are TRBV4-3 and TRBJ1-4; 10 bases fit TRBD1. The J segment lost 3 bases and the V segment lost 0 bases, leaving 7 bases of the junction unmatched. CDR1 and CDR2 from the germline V gene are LGHNA and YSLEER. The CDR3 covers 18 residues. CDR3 nucleotide sequence: TGCGCCAGCAGCCAAGATCCGGGACAGGGGTTGCCTAATGAAAAACTGTTTTTT. Translating it yields CASSQDPGQGLPNEKLFF.

This clone was seen only once. The chain carries TRBV4-1 and TRBJ1-2; D is possibly TRBD1 (5 bases). Germline V gene lookup returns CDR1 MGHRA and CDR2 YSYEKL. Trimming cost V 2 bases and J 8 bases, with 12 bases left between them. The CDR3 is 13 amino acids. CDR3 in DNA: TGCGCCAGCAGCCAATCGCAGGGTCGCGGCTACACCTTC. Residues: CASSQSQGRGYTF.

This chain links TRBV9 with TRBJ2-2; D call uncertain. The V end lost 4 bases, the J end lost 6 bases, and 7 bases lay between the germline ends. Germline assignment: CDR1 SGDLS and CDR2 YYNGEE. The CDR3 contains 12 residues. CDR3 sequence: CASSPGPGELFF. CDR3 nucleotides: TGTGCCAGCAGCCCAGGCCCCGGGGAGCTGTTTTTT.

CDR3 residues: CAWGTSGGAETQYF. The CDR3, as DNA: TGTGCCTGGGGGACTAGCGGGGGGGCCGAGACCCAGTACTTC. V is TRBV30 and J is TRBJ2-5; 16 bases fit TRBD2. Germline V gives CDR1 GTSNPN, CDR2 SVGIG (reference sequence). V was pared by 5 bases and J by 5 bases, with 2 bases of the junction left unmatched. This CDR3 spans 14 amino acids.

This clone was detected only a few times. The chain has TRBV30 and TRBJ1-2; TRBD1 matches 8 bases. V lost 5 bases and J lost 4; bases outside the gene matches: 9. The CDR3 runs to 14 residues. The germline gives CDR1 GTSNPN, CDR2 SVGIG (reference sequence). CDR3: CAWSEQGDLYGYTF. In DNA, the CDR3 is TGTGCCTGGTCCGAACAGGGGGACCTCTATGGCTACACCTTC.